These 15 T cell receptor beta chains share one sample of origin, sequenced in a study of long-term antiretroviral therapy in people with HIV. With survey level as its setting, the immunoSEQ assay was v3.0. Measured with immunoSEQ multiplex PCR; TCRdb has only the in-frame clones, and not every one. This sample carries about 34,000 clones, nearly 95% of them seen once, and the ten largest clones take 3.5% to 4.5%. The sample in question was unsorted PBMCs, obtained approximately 5 years after starting antiretroviral therapy. All receptors come from a woman between 50 and 59 years old with HIV.

The V call is TRBV19, the J call TRBJ1-1; no firm D call. CDR3 size: 13 residues. Between the trimmed V and J ends, which lost 5 bases and 2 bases, there was a span of 9 bases. The germline V gene has CDR1 LNHDA and CDR2 SQIVND (reference sequence). The CDR3 sequence is CASSATANTEAFF. The CDR3 nucleotides read TGTGCCAGTAGTGCTACAGCTAACACTGAAGCTTTCTTT.

The chain recombines TRBV9 with TRBJ2-7; 11 nucleotides agree with TRBD2. This CDR3 is 16 amino acids long. J lost 6 bases, V lost 4 bases, and 12 bases had no gene match. Germline lookup yields CDR1 SGDLS and CDR2 YYNGEE. Here the CDR3 reads CASSRTFSGGAGEQYF. Written as DNA, the CDR3 is TGTGCCAGCAGCCGCACATTTAGCGGGGGGGCAGGCGAGCAGTACTTC.

The rearrangement uses TRBV19 and TRBJ1-1, with D possibly matching TRBD1 (5 bases). CDR1 LNHDA and CDR2 SQIVND come from the germline V gene (reference sequence). Trimming left V 2 bases short and J 7 bases short, with 11 bases between. This CDR3 region has 13 residues. CDR3 protein: CASSIQGKGEAFF. The CDR3 nucleotides read TGTGCCAGTAGTATACAGGGAAAAGGTGAAGCTTTCTTT.

The chain links TRBV30 to TRBJ1-4; possibly TRBD1 for D (6 bases). CDR3 length equals 15 residues. V dropped 3 bases and J dropped 3 bases, with 14 bases sitting between them. Germline V gene lookup returns CDR1 GTSNPN and CDR2 SVGIG (reference sequence). The CDR3 nucleotides are TGTGCCTGGAGCACAGGGATGGGGTCTAATGAAAAACTGTTTTTT. This codes for CAWSTGMGSNEKLFF.

V and J are TRBV30 and TRBJ2-7; TRBD1 or TRBD2 may be the D gene (5 bases each). Per germline, CDR1 GTSNPN and CDR2 SVGIG (reference sequence). The V end lost 6 bases, the J end lost 9 bases, and 24 bases lay between the germline ends. The CDR3 sequence is 14 residues long. The chain's CDR3 is CACNPSGQWGGQYF. The CDR3 DNA reads TGTGCCTGTAACCCCTCGGGGCAATGGGGTGGGCAGTACTTC.

The V gene is TRBV2, the J gene TRBJ2-1, with 9 bases lining up with TRBD2. Per germline, CDR1 SNHLY and CDR2 FYNNEI. The CDR3 runs 16 residues. Germline trimming cut 0 bases from V and 5 bases from J; bases unmatched to any gene: 5. CDR3 DNA: TGTGCCAGCAGTGAAGCGCGGGGCGGGGGGGACAATGAGCAGTTCTTC. It yields the protein CASSEARGGGDNEQFF.

V usage is TRBV5-6 and J usage is TRBJ1-2; TRBD1 aligns across 10 bases. The CDR3 contains 15 residues. From germline, CDR1 is SGHDT and CDR2 YYEEEE. V trimming: 3 bases; J trimming: 8 bases; junction bases outside the gene matches: 10. CDR3: CASSSRGQGPWGYTF. DNA of the CDR3: TGTGCCAGCAGCTCTCGGGGACAGGGGCCTTGGGGCTACACCTTC. Full variable domain (missing parts from reference TRBV5-6 and TRBJ1-2): DAGVTQSPTHLIKTRGQQVTLRCSPKSGHDTVSWYQQALGQGPQFIFQYYEEEERQRGNFPDRFSGHQFPNYSSELNVNALLLGDSALYLCASSSRGQGPWGYTFGSGTRLTVV.

V and J are TRBV7-9 and TRBJ2-2; D is possibly TRBD1 (5 bases). Trimming removed 0 bases from V and 1 base from J, with 9 bases in between. The CDR3 runs 16 residues. In germline, CDR1 is SEHNR, CDR2 FQNEAQ (reference sequence). The CDR3 region has the DNA TGTGCCAGCAGCTTAGCGGGGCCAGTGAACACCGGGGAGCTGTTTTTT. Translation gives CASSLAGPVNTGELFF.

J is TRBJ1-5 and V is TRBV28; maybe TRBD1 (5 bases). Germline assignment: CDR1 MDHEN and CDR2 SYDVKM. The CDR3 is 13 amino acids. Trimming took off 4 bases at V and 5 bases at J, with 9 bases between the two ends. CDR3 in amino acids: CASSYGADQPQHF. The CDR3 DNA reads TGTGCCAGCAGTTACGGGGCCGATCAGCCCCAGCATTTT.

The CDR3 coding sequence is TGTGCCAGCAGCACCCTGCGGACAGGGTTGAGGACAGATACGCAGTATTTT. Amino acids: CASSTLRTGLRTDTQYF. V is TRBV11-1 and J is TRBJ2-3; 8 positions match TRBD1. Per germline, CDR1 SGHAT and CDR2 FQDESV (reference sequence). The CDR3 length is 17 residues. The ends lost 5 bases at V and 3 bases at J; junction bases unmatched: 13.

The CDR3 DNA reads as TGTGCCAGCAGTGAAAGAAAAGGAGTGGGCACTGAAGCTTTCTTT. This sequence encodes CASSERKGVGTEAFF. The chain recombines TRBV6-1 with TRBJ1-1; D gene uncertain. This CDR3 spans 15 amino acids. Trimming took 2 bases from V and 4 from J, leaving 14 bases between them. Germline V gene lookup returns CDR1 MNHNS and CDR2 SASEGT.

The V and J genes are TRBV5-1 and TRBJ2-3; D is perhaps TRBD2 (7 bases). Trimming cost V 4 bases and J 5 bases, with 17 bases left between them. This CDR3 has 15 amino acids. CDR1 and CDR2 from the germline V gene are SGHRS and YFSETQ. The CDR3 DNA follows: TGCGCCAGCAGCGTCAAGGGGGGGCCACAAGATACGCAGTATTTT. Protein product: CASSVKGGPQDTQYF.

The J gene is TRBJ2-2, the V gene TRBV7-2; TRBD2 might be the D (7 bases). Between the trimmed V and J ends, which lost 6 bases and 2 bases, there was a span of 10 bases. The CDR3 extends over 14 amino acids. Germline V gene sequence: CDR1 SGHTA, CDR2 FQGNSA. The CDR3 is CASRGGRNTGELFF. CDR3 nucleotide sequence: TGTGCCAGCAGGGGGGGGCGAAACACCGGGGAGCTGTTTTTT.

This rearrangement joins TRBV5-1 to TRBJ1-5, with unresolved D. The CDR3 runs 14 residues. CDR1 is SGHRS, CDR2 YFSETQ, per germline. Trimming removed 0 bases from V and 0 bases from J, with 4 bases in between. The CDR3 DNA sequence: TGCGCCAGCAGCTTGGCGGGTAGCAATCAGCCCCAGCATTTT. Translated: CASSLAGSNQPQHF.

The J gene is TRBJ2-7, the V gene TRBV5-5, with TRBD2 matching 9 bases. Germline V CDR1 and CDR2: SGHKS, YYEKEE (reference sequence). This CDR3 region has 14 residues. With 0 bases clipped from V and 10 bases from J, the junction kept 8 bases outside the gene matches. The CDR3 nucleotides are TGTGCCAGCAGCTTGGGGGTAGCGGGGACTAGCCAGTACTTC. Its protein is CASSLGVAGTSQYF.